This is a list of T cell receptor beta chains from one sample in a study of post-analysis software for immune sequencing data. Each CDR3 protein is one row after TCRdb ran MiXCR on the PCR reads. This repertoire shows a few hundred thousand distinct CDR3 sequences, just over 35% found once; its top ten account for 4% to 6%. The sequenced sample consisted of blood. These receptors all stem from a girl aged 5-17 years with multiple sclerosis. Each CDR3 is given with its conserved first and last residue. The D gene is left open where the match is weak. Clone sizes are given selectively: once, few, many, or a class where the clone is expanded.

TGTGCCAGCAGCACTCCAGAGACTAATGAAAAACTGTTTTTT	CASSTPETNEKLFF	TRBJ1-4	14	-	few	TRBV28
TGTGCCAGCAGCTCACGACTAAACTCCTACAATGAGCAGTTCTTC	CASSSRLNSYNEQFF	TRBJ2-1	15	-	many	TRBV7-8
TGTGCCAGCAGCGGTGAAGGACGGACGGCCCGGGAGACCCAGTACTTC	CASSGEGRTARETQYF	TRBJ2-5	16	-	-	TRBV5-6
TGTGCCAGCAGTCCGGGACAGGGGCTGACAGATACGCAGTATTTT	CASSPGQGLTDTQYF	TRBJ2-3	15	TRBD1	many	TRBV7-9
TGCAGTGCCCAGGGGGAGGGGGGAAACCCCGATGAGCAGTTCTTC	CSAQGEGGNPDEQFF	TRBJ2-1	15	-	many	TRBV20-1
TGTGCCATCAGCCGGACTAGCGGGCCGAATGAGCAGTTCTTC	CAISRTSGPNEQFF	TRBJ2-1	14	TRBD2	many	TRBV10-3
TGCGCCAGCAGCGAGGGGGGGCTAGCATACACCGGGGAGCTGTTTTTT	CASSEGGLAYTGELFF	TRBJ2-2	16	-	-	TRBV5-1
TGCAGTGCTACCCTCCGGGCCGACGGCTACACCTTC	CSATLRADGYTF	TRBJ1-2	12	-	many	TRBV20-1
TGCAGCGTTGTTTCATCGGCCAATGAGCAGTTCTTC	CSVVSSANEQFF	TRBJ2-1	12	-	-	TRBV29-1
TGTGCCAGCAGTGCCAGTAACTATGGCTACACCTTC	CASSASNYGYTF	TRBJ1-2	12	-	few	TRBV2
TGCGCCAGCAGCTTGGGGCGGCAGGCGGAGACCCAGTACTTC	CASSLGRQAETQYF	TRBJ2-5	14	-	many	TRBV5-1
TGTGTCAGCAGGATCGGGACACCGGGGGGCTACACCTTC	CVSRIGTPGGYTF	TRBJ1-2	13	-	-	TRBV28
TGTGCCAGCAGTCGAATGGGACAGAATAATTCACCCCTCCACTTT	CASSRMGQNNSPLHF	TRBJ1-6	15	TRBD1	many	TRBV3-1
TGTGCCAGCAGCTTATTAGAAACAAATTCACCCCTCCACTTT	CASSLLETNSPLHF	TRBJ1-6	14	-	many	TRBV11-2
TGTGCCATCAGTGAGTCGCAGTACCATGAGCAGTTCTTC	CAISESQYHEQFF	TRBJ2-1	13	-	many	TRBV10-3
TGTGCCAGCAGCGTCGGAGCGGGCAATGAGCAGTTCTTC	CASSVGAGNEQFF	TRBJ2-1	13	-	-	TRBV7-9
TGTGCCAGCAGTTTGGCCTTGCCGGGGCGGTTCAATCAGCCCCAGCATTTT	CASSLALPGRFNQPQHF	TRBJ1-5	17	-	few	TRBV12-3/TRBV12-4
TGTGCCAGCAGTTACTGGGGGGCCGGGGAGCTGTTTTTT	CASSYWGAGELFF	TRBJ2-2	13	-	few	TRBV6-6
TGTGCCAGCAGCTTAGAGGCAGGGGGCTTGGGTAATGAGCAGTTCTTC	CASSLEAGGLGNEQFF	TRBJ2-1	16	TRBD1	many	TRBV7-8
TGCAGTGCTAGCGTCCGACGGGGGGCTACTAATTCACCCCCCCACTTT	CSASVRRGATNSPPHF	TRBJ1-6	16	-	-	TRBV20-1
TGTGCCAGCAGGACAGGGTCCCTATCGAACACCGGGGAGCTGTTTTTT	CASRTGSLSNTGELFF	TRBJ2-2	16	TRBD1	many	TRBV12-3/TRBV12-4
TGTGCCAGCAGCACCGAGACAGCTGGGAAGCGAGAGACCCAGTACTTC	CASSTETAGKRETQYF	TRBJ2-5	16	-	many	TRBV9
TGCGCCAGCGGGCCATCTGGGGTTGAAGCTTTCTTT	CASGPSGVEAFF	TRBJ1-1	12	-	-	TRBV5-1
TGTGCCAGCAGTTTTGTGACCAACACTGAAGCTTTCTTT	CASSFVTNTEAFF	TRBJ1-1	13	-	-	TRBV27
TGTGCCACCAGCAGAGATCAGGACAGTCTATTGGATGAGCAGTTCTTC	CATSRDQDSLLDEQFF	TRBJ2-1	16	-	-	TRBV15
TGCGCCAGCAGCCCTGGACAGGGGGACTGGAATGAGCAGTTCTTC	CASSPGQGDWNEQFF	TRBJ2-1	15	TRBD1	many	TRBV5-1
TGCGCCAGCAGCTTCGGAGCGAACAATGAGCAGTTCTTC	CASSFGANNEQFF	TRBJ2-1	13	-	many	TRBV5-1